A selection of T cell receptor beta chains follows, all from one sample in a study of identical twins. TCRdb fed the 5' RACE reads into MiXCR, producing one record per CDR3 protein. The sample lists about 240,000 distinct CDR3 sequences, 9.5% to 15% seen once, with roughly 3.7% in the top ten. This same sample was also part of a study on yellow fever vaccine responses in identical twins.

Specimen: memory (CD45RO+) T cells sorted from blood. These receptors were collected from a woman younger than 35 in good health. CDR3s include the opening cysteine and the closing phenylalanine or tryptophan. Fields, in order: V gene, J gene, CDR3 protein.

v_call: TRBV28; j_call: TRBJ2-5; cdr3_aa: CASSFGPRDGQYF
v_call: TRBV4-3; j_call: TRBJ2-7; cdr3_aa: CASSQDLSPGQPPYEQYF
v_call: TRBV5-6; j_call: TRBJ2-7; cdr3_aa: CASSLGGGTYEQYF
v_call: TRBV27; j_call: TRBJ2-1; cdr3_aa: CASSPPPGSYNEQFF
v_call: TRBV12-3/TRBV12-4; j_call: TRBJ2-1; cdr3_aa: CASNNDKTGHPFF
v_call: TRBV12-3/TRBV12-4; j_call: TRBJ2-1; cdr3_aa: CASSSGQDNEQFF
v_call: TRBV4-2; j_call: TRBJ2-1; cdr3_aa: CASSQYSAYNEQFF
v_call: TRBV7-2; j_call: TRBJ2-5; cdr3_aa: CASSASGTGETQYF
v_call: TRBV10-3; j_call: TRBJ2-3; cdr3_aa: CATMGSGDTQYF
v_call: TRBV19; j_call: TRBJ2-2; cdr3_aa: CASSTGANTGELFF
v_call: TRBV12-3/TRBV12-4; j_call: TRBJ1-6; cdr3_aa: CASSEAQGRGFHF
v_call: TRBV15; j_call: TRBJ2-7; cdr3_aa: CATSRDSNPYEQYF
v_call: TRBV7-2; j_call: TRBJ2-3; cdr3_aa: CASSSLAGSGYTQYF
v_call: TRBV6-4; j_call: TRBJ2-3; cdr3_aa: CASSPFEKGSTDTQYF
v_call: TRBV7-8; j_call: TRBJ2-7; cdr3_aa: CASSLLSGRGGQYF
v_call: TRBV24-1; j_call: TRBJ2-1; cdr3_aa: CATSDLGQESGEQFF
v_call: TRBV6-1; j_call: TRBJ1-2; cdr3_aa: CASSPTLISYGYTF
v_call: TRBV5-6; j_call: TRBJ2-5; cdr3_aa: CASSSRQGAYETQYF
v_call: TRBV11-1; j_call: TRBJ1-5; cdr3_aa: CASSRTGTNQPQHF
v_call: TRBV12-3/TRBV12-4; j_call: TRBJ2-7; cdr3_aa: CASSLVTSEQYF
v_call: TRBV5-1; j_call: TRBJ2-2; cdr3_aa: CASSFTSGTGELFF
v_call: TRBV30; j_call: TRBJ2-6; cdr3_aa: CAWRPYSGANVLTF
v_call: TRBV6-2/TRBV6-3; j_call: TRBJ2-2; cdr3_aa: CASSYGQGDTGELFF
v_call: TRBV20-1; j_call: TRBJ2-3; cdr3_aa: CSARTSGGVAQYF
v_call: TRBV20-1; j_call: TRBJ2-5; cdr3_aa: CSARTSGAQETQYF
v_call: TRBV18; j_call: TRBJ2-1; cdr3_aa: CASSPGQGFAEQFF
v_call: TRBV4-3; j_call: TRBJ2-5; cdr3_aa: CASSQAYPSGTQYF
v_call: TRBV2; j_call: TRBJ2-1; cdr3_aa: CASSVLRGDEQFF
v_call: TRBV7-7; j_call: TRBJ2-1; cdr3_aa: CASSLVGGSNEQFF
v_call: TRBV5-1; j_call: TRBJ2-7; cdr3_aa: CASSSGLANEQYF
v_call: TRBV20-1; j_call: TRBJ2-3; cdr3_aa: CSASRKRGRTDTQYF
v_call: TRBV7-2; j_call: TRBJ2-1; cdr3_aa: CASTQTKNPGYNEQFF
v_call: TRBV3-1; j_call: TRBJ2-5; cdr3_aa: CASSQVAGAARETQYF
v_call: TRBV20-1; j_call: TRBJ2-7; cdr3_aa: CSARDLTSGSASYEQYF
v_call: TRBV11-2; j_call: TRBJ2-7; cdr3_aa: CASSIEAGTYEQYF